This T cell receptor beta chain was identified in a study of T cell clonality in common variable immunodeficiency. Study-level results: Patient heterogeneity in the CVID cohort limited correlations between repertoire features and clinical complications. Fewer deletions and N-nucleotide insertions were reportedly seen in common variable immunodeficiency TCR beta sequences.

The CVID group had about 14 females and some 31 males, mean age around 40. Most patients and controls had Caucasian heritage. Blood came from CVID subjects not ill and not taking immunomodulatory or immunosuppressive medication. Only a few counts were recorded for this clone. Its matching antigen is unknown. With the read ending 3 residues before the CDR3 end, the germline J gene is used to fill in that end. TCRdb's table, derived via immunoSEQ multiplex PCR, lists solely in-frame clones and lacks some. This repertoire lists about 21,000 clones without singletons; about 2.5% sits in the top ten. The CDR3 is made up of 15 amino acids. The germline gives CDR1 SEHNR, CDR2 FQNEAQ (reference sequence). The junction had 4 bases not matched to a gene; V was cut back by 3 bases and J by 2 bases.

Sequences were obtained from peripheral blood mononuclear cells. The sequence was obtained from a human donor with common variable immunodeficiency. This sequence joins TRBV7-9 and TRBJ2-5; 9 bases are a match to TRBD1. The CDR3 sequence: CASSFLGQGQETQYF. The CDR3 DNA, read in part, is TGTGCCAGCAGCTTCCTGGGACAGGGACAAGAGACC.